This T cell receptor (beta chain) was retrieved from a study of T cell repertoires in cytomegalovirus infection. Overall study: The public TCR beta signatures pointed to both CMV infection and matching HLA type.

Study-wide results and caveats: Clonotype analysis showed dominance of the ex vivo response by HLA-C-restricted CMV-specific TCR beta clonotypes.

MiXCR, applied by TCRdb to the reads, yields one record per CDR3 protein. The sample has 680,000 or so distinct CDR3 sequences; less than 40% are singletons. Details on this clonotype: Its specificity is not known.

The sequencing input was PBMCs. The TCR comes from a human donor in good health (CMV status not recorded). Some clones in this sample may be carry-over from other donors' samples.

The CDR3, as DNA: TGTGCCAGCAGTGAATCCAGGGTAATCCAAGAGACCCAGTACTTC. Its protein is CASSESRVIQETQYF. J is TRBJ2-5 and V is TRBV25-1, with a possible D match to TRBD1 (5 bases). V lost 1 base, J lost 1 base, and 10 bases lay in between. Germline lookup yields CDR1 MGHDK and CDR2 SYGVNS. This CDR3 contains 15 residues.